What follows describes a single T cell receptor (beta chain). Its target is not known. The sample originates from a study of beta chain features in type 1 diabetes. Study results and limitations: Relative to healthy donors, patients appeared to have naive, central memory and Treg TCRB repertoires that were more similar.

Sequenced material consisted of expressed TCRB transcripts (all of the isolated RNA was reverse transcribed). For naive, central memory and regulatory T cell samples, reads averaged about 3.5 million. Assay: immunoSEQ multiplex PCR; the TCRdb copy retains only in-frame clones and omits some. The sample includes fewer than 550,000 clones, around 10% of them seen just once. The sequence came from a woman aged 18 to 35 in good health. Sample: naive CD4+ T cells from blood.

The CDR3 DNA reads as TGTGCCAGCAGCGAAAGACCAGGTGTCTCATACTACGAGCAGTACTTC. Its translation is CASSERPGVSYYEQYF. V is TRBV9 and J is TRBJ2-7; D is unresolved. The germline gives CDR1 SGDLS, CDR2 YYNGEE. V lost 3 bases, J lost 3 bases, and 19 bases lay in between. This CDR3 has 16 residues.